This T cell receptor beta chain was captured in a study of cytomegalovirus exposure and HLA in healthy donors. Researchers ran the PCR with 60 Vbeta and 13 Jbeta primers. Libraries were prepared by immunoSEQ multiplex PCR; TCRdb keeps only in-frame clonotypes and omits some of them. The table shows around 97,000 clones, with around 79% occurring only once. Trimming took off 4 bases at V and 6 bases at J, with 10 bases between the two ends. From germline, CDR1 is SGHTA and CDR2 FQGTGA. There are 13 residues in the CDR3. Comments on this clone: Its antigen remains unidentified.

General study points: Other equally common chains were less clonally expanded than HLA-associated TCR beta chains, a later analysis showed. A later analysis linked a missense variant in DCLRE1C to the trimming of TCR beta V and J genes. In vitro confirmation showed three CMV-associated chains to be CMV antigen specific. As immune exposure information, only CMV serostatus was available.

V gene TRBV7-3 combines with J gene TRBJ2-1; weak D call: TRBD2 (6 bases). This TCR was recovered from a man between 45 and 60 years old in good health and CMV-seropositive. The material sequenced was PBMCs. In DNA form, the CDR3 reads TGTGCCAGCAGCTACATGGGGGGCAATGAGCAGTTCTTC. This gives the protein CASSYMGGNEQFF.